This section outlines one T cell receptor (beta chain) sequence together with its context. Its antigen is currently unknown. This entry comes from a study of cytomegalovirus exposure and HLA in healthy donors. Overall study context: As an earlier analysis found, roughly 180 million T cells yielded fewer than 130 million unique TCR beta sequences.

Primers included in the PCR were 60 Vbeta and 13 Jbeta primers. Profiled with immunoSEQ multiplex PCR; TCRdb holds only in-frame clones, not every one. The sample carries some 250,000 clones, roughly four fifths recorded once. The V gene end was trimmed by 6 bases and the J gene end by 2 bases; junction bases not matched to a gene: 3. The CDR3 is made up of 14 amino acids. Germline CDR1 and CDR2: MNHEY and SMNVEV (reference sequence). General observations from the study: Being productive about 87% or about 30% of the time was typical of most TCR beta V segments in an earlier analysis. In vitro assays verified that a few CMV-associated chains recognized CMV antigens specifically.

This sequence joins TRBV27 and TRBJ2-2, with 7 bases fitting TRBD1. The source material was PBMCs. The sequence came from a woman between 55 and 75 years old in good health and CMV-seropositive. CDR3 nucleotides: TGTGCCAGCAGAGGACAGGTTAACACCGGGGAGCTGTTTTTT. Amino acids: CASRGQVNTGELFF.